Listed below are T cell receptor beta chains from one sample, sequenced in a study of blood T cell repertoires in COVID-19. Assay: immunoSEQ multiplex PCR; the TCRdb copy retains only in-frame clones and omits some. Of about 320,000 clones listed, over 85% are singletons. Sequencing was done on a sample of peripheral blood. The receptor source for this set is a woman under 40 with COVID-19, enrolled during active disease. CDR3s include the opening cysteine and the closing phenylalanine or tryptophan. A D gene is named only where the DNA matches it firmly. Some rows mark clone size as missing; the rest say once, few, many or name a class of expanded clone.

cdr3_aa	cdr3_nt	clone_size	d_call	v_call	j_call
CASRRPGQGAREKLFF	TGTGCCAGCAGGCGCCCCGGACAGGGGGCGAGGGAAAAACTGTTTTTT	NA	TRBD1	TRBV11-2	TRBJ1-4
CASSYSGTPTYEQYF	TGTGCCAGCAGTTACTCCGGGACACCGACCTACGAGCAGTACTTC	NA	NA	TRBV6-5	TRBJ2-7
CASSRNGGYFEETQYF	TGTGCCAGCAGCCGAAATGGAGGGTATTTCGAAGAGACCCAGTACTTC	NA	NA	TRBV28	TRBJ2-5
CASSVSGQGYTEQYF	TGTGCCAGCAGCGTGTCGGGACAGGGTTATACGGAGCAGTACTTC	once	TRBD1	TRBV9	TRBJ2-7
CASSQHGQGPGDLKYQETQYF	TGTGCCAGCAGCCAACACGGGCAGGGTCCGGGGGACCTTAAGTACCAAGAGACCCAGTACTTC	NA	NA	TRBV3-1/TRBV3-2	TRBJ2-5
CASSRGKKNTEAFF	TGTGCCAGTAGTCGGGGTAAAAAGAACACTGAAGCTTTCTTT	NA	NA	TRBV19	TRBJ1-1
CASSSHPMGLAGGNEQFF	TGTGCCAGCAGTTCCCACCCAATGGGACTAGCGGGGGGAAATGAGCAGTTCTTC	NA	TRBD2	TRBV28	TRBJ2-1
CASSRNLNEKLFF	TGCGCCAGCAGCAGGAACCTTAACGAAAAACTGTTTTTT	NA	NA	TRBV10-1	TRBJ1-4
CASRLSSSGANTQYF	TGCGCCAGCAGGCTATCAAGCAGTGGGGCGAATACGCAGTATTTT	NA	NA	TRBV4-1	TRBJ2-3
CASSSNGYTF	TGTGCCAGCAGTTCAAATGGCTACACCTTC	NA	NA	TRBV6-6	TRBJ1-2
CASSSLSYGYTF	TGTGCCAGCAGTTCCCTTTCCTATGGCTACACCTTC	few	NA	TRBV6-6	TRBJ1-2
CASSLIMNTEAFF	TGTGCCAGCAGCTTAATAATGAACACTGAAGCTTTCTTT	once	NA	TRBV7-2	TRBJ1-1
CASSWEGSGFYNEQFF	TGCGCCAGCAGCTGGGAAGGGTCGGGATTCTACAATGAGCAGTTCTTC	NA	NA	TRBV5-1	TRBJ2-1
CASSRRRLGDTGELFF	TGCGCCAGCAGCCGGAGGCGGCTTGGGGACACCGGGGAGCTGTTTTTT	NA	NA	TRBV5-1	TRBJ2-2
CASSSDTGNTIYF	TGCGCCAGCAGCTCAGACACCGGAAACACCATATATTTT	few	NA	TRBV5-1	TRBJ1-3
CASSLSQGSEAFF	TGTGCCAGCAGCTTGTCCCAGGGGTCGGAAGCTTTCTTT	NA	NA	TRBV5-6	TRBJ1-1
CASSLDSQETQYF	TGTGCCAGCAGCTTAGACTCCCAAGAGACCCAGTACTTC	NA	NA	TRBV7-9	TRBJ2-5
CSAWDTNTGELFF	TGCAGCGCTTGGGACACCAACACCGGGGAGCTGTTTTTT	once	NA	TRBV29-1	TRBJ2-2
CASTPVGGAVLFF	TGTGCCAGTACCCCAGTCGGTGGGGCCGTTCTGTTCTTC	NA	NA	TRBV19	TRBJ2-1
CASSSTGGYGYTF	TGTGCCAGTAGTTCAACCGGGGGCTATGGCTACACCTTC	NA	NA	TRBV19	TRBJ1-2
CASSLRQASTYEQYF	TGTGCCAGCAGTTTAAGGCAGGCTTCGACCTACGAGCAGTACTTC	NA	NA	TRBV27	TRBJ2-7
CASTHSGNTGELFF	TGTGCCAGCACCCATAGCGGGAACACCGGGGAGCTGTTTTTT	NA	NA	TRBV27	TRBJ2-2